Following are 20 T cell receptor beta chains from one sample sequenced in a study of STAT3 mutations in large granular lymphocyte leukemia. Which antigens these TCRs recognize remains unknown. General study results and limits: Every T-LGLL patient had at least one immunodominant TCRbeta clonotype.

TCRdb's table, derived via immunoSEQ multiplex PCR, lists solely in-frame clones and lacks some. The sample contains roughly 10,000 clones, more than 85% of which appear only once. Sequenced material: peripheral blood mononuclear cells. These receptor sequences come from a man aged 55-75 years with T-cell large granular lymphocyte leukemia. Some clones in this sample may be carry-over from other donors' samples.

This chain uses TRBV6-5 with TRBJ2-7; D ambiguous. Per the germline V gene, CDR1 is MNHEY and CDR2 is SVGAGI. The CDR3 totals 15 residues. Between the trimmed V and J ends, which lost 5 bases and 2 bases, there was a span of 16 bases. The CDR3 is CASSPRRGGPYEQYF. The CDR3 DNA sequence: TGTGCCAGCAGTCCGCGCCGTGGCGGCCCCTACGAGCAGTACTTC.

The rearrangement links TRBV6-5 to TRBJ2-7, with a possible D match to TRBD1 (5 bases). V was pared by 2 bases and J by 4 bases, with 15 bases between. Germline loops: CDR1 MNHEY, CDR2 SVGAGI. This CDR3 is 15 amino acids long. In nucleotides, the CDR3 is TGTGCCAGCAGTTACCAGCAAGGGGTAGGGTACGAGCAGTACTTC. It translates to CASSYQQGVGYEQYF.

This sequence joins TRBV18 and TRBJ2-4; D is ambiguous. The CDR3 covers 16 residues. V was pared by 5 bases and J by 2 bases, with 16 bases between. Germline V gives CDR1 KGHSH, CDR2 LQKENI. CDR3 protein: CASSASPEASKNIQYF. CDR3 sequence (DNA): TGTGCCAGCTCAGCCAGCCCCGAGGCCTCCAAAAACATTCAGTACTTC. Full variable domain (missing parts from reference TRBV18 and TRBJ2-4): NAGVMQNPRHLVRRRGQEARLRCSPMKGHSHVYWYRQLPEEGLKFMVYLQKENIIDESGMPKERFSAEFPKEGPSILRIQQVVRGDSAAYFCASSASPEASKNIQYFGAGTRLSVL.

The CDR3 DNA is TGTGCCAGCAGCTTAGGCCCTAGCGGGAGGGTCAATGAGCAGTTCTTC. Protein product: CASSLGPSGRVNEQFF. This chain uses TRBV7-2 with TRBJ2-1; 12 nucleotides align to TRBD2. Germline V gene lookup returns CDR1 SGHTA and CDR2 FQGNSA. V lost 1 base, J lost 6 bases, and 4 bases stayed unmatched. The CDR3 runs 16 residues.

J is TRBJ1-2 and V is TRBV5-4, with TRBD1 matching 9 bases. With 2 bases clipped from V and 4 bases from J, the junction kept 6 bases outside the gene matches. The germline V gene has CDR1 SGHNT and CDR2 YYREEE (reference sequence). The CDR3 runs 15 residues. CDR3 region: CASSLQGALGYGYTF. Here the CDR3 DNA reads TGTGCCAGCAGCTTACAGGGGGCTCTTGGCTATGGCTACACCTTC.

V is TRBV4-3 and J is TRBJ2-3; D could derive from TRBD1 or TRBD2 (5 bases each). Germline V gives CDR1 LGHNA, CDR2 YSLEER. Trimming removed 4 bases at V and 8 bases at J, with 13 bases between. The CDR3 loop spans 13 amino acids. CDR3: CASSLGLQGTQYF. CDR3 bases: TGCGCCAGCAGCCTCGGACTTCAGGGTACGCAGTATTTT.

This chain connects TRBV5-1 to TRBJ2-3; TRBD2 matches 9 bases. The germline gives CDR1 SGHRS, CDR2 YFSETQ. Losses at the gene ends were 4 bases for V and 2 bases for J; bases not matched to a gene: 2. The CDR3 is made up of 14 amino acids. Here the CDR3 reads CASSGLAFTDTQYF. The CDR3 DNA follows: TGCGCCAGCAGCGGACTAGCGTTCACAGATACGCAGTATTTT. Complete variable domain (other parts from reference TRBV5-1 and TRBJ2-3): KAGVTQTPRYLIKTRGQQVTLSCSPISGHRSVSWYQQTPGQGLQFLFEYFSETQRNKGNFPGRFSGRQFSNSRSEMNVSTLELGDSALYLCASSGLAFTDTQYFGPGTRLTVL.

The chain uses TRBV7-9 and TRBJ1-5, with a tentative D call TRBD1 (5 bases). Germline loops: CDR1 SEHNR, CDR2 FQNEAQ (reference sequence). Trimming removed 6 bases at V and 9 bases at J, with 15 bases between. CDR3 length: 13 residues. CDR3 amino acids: CASRAPGTGPQHF. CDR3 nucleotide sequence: TGTGCCAGCAGGGCACCGGGGACGGGGCCCCAGCATTTT.

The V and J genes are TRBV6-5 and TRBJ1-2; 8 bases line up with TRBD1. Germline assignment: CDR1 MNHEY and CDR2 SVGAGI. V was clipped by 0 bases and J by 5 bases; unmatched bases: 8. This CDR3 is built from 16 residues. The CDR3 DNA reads TGTGCCAGCAGTTACTCTCTCCAGGGGGCGGGGTATGGCTACACCTTC. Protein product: CASSYSLQGAGYGYTF.

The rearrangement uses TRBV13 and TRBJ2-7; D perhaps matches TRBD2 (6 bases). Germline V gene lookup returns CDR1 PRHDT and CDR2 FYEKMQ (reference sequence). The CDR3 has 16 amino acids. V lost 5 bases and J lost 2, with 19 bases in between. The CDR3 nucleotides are TGTGCCAGCAGCGTAACTAGCTCCCTCCTACCCTACGAGCAGTACTTC. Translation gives CASSVTSSLLPYEQYF.

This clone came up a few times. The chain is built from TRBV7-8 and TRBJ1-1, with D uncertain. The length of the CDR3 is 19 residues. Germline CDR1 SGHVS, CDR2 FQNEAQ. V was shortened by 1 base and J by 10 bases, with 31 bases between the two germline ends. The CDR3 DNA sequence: TGTGCCAGCAGCTTAGGTTTACGGGGAGCAAGAGGCGATACGCGGGGAGCTTTCTTT. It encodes CASSLGLRGARGDTRGAFF.

The CDR3 loop reads CASSPGVTSGRVGQETQYF. The CDR3 region has the DNA TGTGCCAGTAGTCCCGGGGTGACTAGCGGGAGAGTGGGCCAAGAGACCCAGTACTTC. The chain combines TRBV19 with TRBJ2-5; 12 bases map to TRBD2. The CDR3 has 19 residues. J lost 1 base, V lost 5 bases, and 14 bases had no gene match. Germline V lookup: CDR1 LNHDA, CDR2 SQIVND (reference sequence).

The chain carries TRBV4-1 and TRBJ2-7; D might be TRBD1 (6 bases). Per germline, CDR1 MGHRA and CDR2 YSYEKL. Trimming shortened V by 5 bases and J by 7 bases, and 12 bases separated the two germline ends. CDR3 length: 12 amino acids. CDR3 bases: TGCGCCAGCAGCGCGGGCCAGGGGGAGCAGTACTTC. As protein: CASSAGQGEQYF.

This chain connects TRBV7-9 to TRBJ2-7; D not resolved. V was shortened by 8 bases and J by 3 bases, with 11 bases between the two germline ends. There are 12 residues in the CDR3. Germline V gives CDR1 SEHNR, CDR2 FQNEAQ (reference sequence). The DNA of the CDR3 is TGTGCCAGCTCGGACGCCCTCTACGAGCAGTACTTC. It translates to CASSDALYEQYF.

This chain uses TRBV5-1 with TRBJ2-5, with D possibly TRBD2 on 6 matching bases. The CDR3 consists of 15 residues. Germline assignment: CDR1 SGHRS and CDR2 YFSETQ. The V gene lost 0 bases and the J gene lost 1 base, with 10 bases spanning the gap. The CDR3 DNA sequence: TGCGCCAGCAGCTTGGGACCCGGGGGCCAAGAGACCCAGTACTTC. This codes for CASSLGPGGQETQYF.

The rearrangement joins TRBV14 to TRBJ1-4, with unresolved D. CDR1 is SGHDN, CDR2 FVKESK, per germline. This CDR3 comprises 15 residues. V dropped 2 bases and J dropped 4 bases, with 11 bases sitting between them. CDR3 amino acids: CASSQHRQVNEKLFF. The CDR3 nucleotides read TGTGCCAGCAGCCAACACCGGCAGGTTAATGAAAAACTGTTTTTT.

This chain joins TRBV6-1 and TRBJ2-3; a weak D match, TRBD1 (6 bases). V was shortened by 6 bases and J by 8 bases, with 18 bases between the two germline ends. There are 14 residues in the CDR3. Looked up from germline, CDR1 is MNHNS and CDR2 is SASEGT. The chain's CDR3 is CASSRNNAQGTQYF. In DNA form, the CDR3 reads TGTGCCAGCAGCCGGAATAACGCACAGGGTACGCAGTATTTT.

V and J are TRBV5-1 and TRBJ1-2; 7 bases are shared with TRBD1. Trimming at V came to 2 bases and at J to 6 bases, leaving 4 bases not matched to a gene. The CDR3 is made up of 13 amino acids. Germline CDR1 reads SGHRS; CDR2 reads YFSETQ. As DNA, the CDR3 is TGCGCCAGCAGCTTAGGGGGCGAAAATGGCTACACCTTC. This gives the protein CASSLGGENGYTF. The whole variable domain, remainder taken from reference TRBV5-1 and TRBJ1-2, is KAGVTQTPRYLIKTRGQQVTLSCSPISGHRSVSWYQQTPGQGLQFLFEYFSETQRNKGNFPGRFSGRQFSNSRSEMNVSTLELGDSALYLCASSLGGENGYTFGSGTRLTVV.

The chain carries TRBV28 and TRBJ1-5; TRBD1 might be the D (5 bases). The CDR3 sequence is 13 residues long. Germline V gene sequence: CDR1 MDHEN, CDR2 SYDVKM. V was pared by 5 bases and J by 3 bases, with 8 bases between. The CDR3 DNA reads TGTGCCAGCAGTACCAGGGACAATCAGCCCCAGCATTTT. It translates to CASSTRDNQPQHF.

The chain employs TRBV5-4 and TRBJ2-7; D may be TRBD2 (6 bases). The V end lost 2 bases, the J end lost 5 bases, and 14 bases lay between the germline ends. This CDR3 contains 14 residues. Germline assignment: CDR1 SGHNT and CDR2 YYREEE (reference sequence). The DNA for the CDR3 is TGTGCCAGCAGCTTTTCCCGCGGGGTGAACGAGCAGTACTTC. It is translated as CASSFSRGVNEQYF. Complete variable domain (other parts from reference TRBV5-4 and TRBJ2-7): ETGVTQSPTHLIKTRGQQVTLRCSSQSGHNTVSWYQQALGQGPQFIFQYYREEENGRGNFPPRFSGLQFPNYSSELNVNALELDDSALYLCASSFSRGVNEQYFGPGTRLTVT.